What follows are 15 T cell receptor beta chains derived from one specimen sequenced in a study of T-cell reconstitution after alpha-beta-depleted transplantation in children. The library targeted TCRbeta and was prepared with unique molecular identifiers. TCRdb reprocessed the PCR reads via MiXCR and lists one record per CDR3 protein. The sample lists 800,000 to 1,000,000 distinct CDR3 sequences; roughly 29% were seen once. The sequences come from PBMCs, mostly from graft donor cells, collected 360 days after TCRalphabeta/CD19-depleted stem cell transplant. The receptors originated from a boy under two years old who had a stem cell transplant for SCID, so the T cells may come from the graft donor.

The gene calls are TRBV12-3 or TRBV12-4 and TRBJ2-2; D remains ambiguous. Trimming took 6 bases from V and 2 from J, leaving 7 bases between them. The length of the CDR3 is 13 residues. CDR3 loop: CASSRHNTGELFF. CDR3 DNA: TGTGCCAGCAGCCGGCATAACACCGGGGAGCTGTTTTTT.

This sequence joins TRBV28 and TRBJ1-1; D perhaps matches TRBD1 (6 bases). Germline assignment: CDR1 MDHEN and CDR2 SYDVKM. V lost 2 bases and J lost 1, with 20 bases in between. This CDR3 region has 18 residues. The CDR3: CASSLIGVGRQENTEAFF. The DNA of the CDR3 is TGTGCCAGCAGTTTAATTGGGGTGGGCCGACAGGAGAACACTGAAGCTTTCTTT.

The chain is built from TRBV5-1 and TRBJ2-3; TRBD2 aligns across 7 bases. Trimming removed 3 bases from V and 6 bases from J; junction bases left unmatched: 13. The germline gives CDR1 SGHRS, CDR2 YFSETQ. This CDR3 has 16 amino acids. The CDR3 sequence is CASSSLGGGLTDTQYF. CDR3 DNA sequence: TGCGCCAGCAGCTCCTTGGGGGGGGGTTTGACGGATACGCAGTATTTT.

In its sample, this clonotype was seen a few times. V and J are TRBV5-1 and TRBJ2-3; 8 bases are a match to TRBD2. The junction had 8 bases not matched to a gene; V was cut back by 2 bases and J by 6 bases. CDR1 is SGHRS and CDR2 is YFSETQ in the germline V gene. The length of the CDR3 is 15 residues. The CDR3 region is CASSFGSGALDTQYF. The CDR3 DNA is TGCGCCAGCAGCTTCGGTAGCGGGGCGCTTGATACGCAGTATTTT. The full variable domain, rest sourced from reference TRBV5-1 and TRBJ2-3, is KAGVTQTPRYLIKTRGQQVTLSCSPISGHRSVSWYQQTPGQGLQFLFEYFSETQRNKGNFPGRFSGRQFSNSRSEMNVSTLELGDSALYLCASSFGSGALDTQYFGPGTRLTVL.

The V and J genes are TRBV4-2 and TRBJ1-4; no reliable D call. This CDR3 has 16 amino acids. Trimming pared 0 bases from V and 4 bases from J, leaving 12 bases between. In germline, CDR1 is LGHNA, CDR2 YNFKEQ. Written as DNA, the CDR3 is TGTGCCAGCAGCCAAGATCCAACAGCCCTTAATGAAAAACTGTTTTTT. This translates into CASSQDPTALNEKLFF.

The chain has TRBV7-2 and TRBJ1-2, with D possibly TRBD1 on 5 matching bases. Germline values: CDR1 SGHTA, CDR2 FQGNSA. The V end was cut by 0 bases, the J end by 0 bases, with 11 bases between. The CDR3 has 16 amino acids. CDR3 in amino acids: CASSLARAGTNYGYTF. The CDR3 DNA sequence: TGTGCCAGCAGCTTAGCCAGGGCGGGGACTAACTATGGCTACACCTTC.

On this clonotype itself: At one of its ends the junction is not consistent with the germline gene, which may arise from a read error. The chain recombines TRBV5-1 with TRBJ2-6; D possibly corresponds to TRBD1 (5 bases). There are 14 residues in the CDR3. Per the germline V gene, CDR1 is SGHRS and CDR2 is YFSETQ. CDR3 sequence reads: CASSPYSGANVPTF. DNA for the CDR3: TGCGCCAGCAGCCCCTACTCTGGGGCCAACGTCCCGACTTTC.

This clonotype was seen a handful of times. This chain links TRBV10-3 with TRBJ2-1; possibly TRBD2 for D (5 bases). The CDR3 loop spans 12 amino acids. Germline V CDR1 and CDR2: ENHRY, SYGVKD. V gave up 2 bases and J gave up 6 bases, with 5 bases separating them. The CDR3 DNA is TGTGCCATCAGTGAGACTAGCAATGAGCAGTTCTTC. Its protein product is CAISETSNEQFF.

This clonotype has more than one count but fewer than ten. The CDR3 reads CASGLVRGGSNTGELFF. The CDR3 region has the DNA TGTGCTAGTGGTTTGGTACGGGGCGGTTCGAACACCGGGGAGCTGTTTTTT. This rearrangement joins TRBV12-5 to TRBJ2-2; D is perhaps TRBD1 or TRBD2 (5 bases each). V lost 0 bases, J lost 0 bases, and 11 bases lay in between. The CDR3 contains 17 residues. Germline-derived CDR1 and CDR2 are LGHNT and FRNRAP.

The V gene is TRBV28, the J gene TRBJ2-2, with D possibly being TRBD1 (6 bases). Germline V gives CDR1 MDHEN, CDR2 SYDVKM. CDR3 length equals 16 residues. V was clipped by 5 bases and J by 3 bases, with 16 bases between them. CDR3 DNA: TGTGCCAGCAGTAAACCGGGACAAGGATACACCGGGGAGCTGTTTTTT. Encoded protein: CASSKPGQGYTGELFF. The full variable domain, with the rest looked up from reference TRBV28 and TRBJ2-2, is DVKVTQSSRYLVKRTGEKVFLECVQDMDHENMFWYRQDPGLGLRLIYFSYDVKMKEKGDIPEGYSVSREKKERFSLILESASTNQTSMYLCASSKPGQGYTGELFFGEGSRLTVL.

This clonotype was observed once. The chain carries TRBV12-3 or TRBV12-4 and TRBJ2-7; D gene ambiguous. Trimming took off 4 bases at V and 0 bases at J, with 10 bases between the two ends. The length of the CDR3 is 14 residues. CDR3 nucleotide sequence: TGTGCCAGCAGTTACCGGGCCGGCTCCTACGAGCAGTACTTC. It is translated as CASSYRAGSYEQYF.

The chain uses TRBV6-1 and TRBJ2-7; 10 bases fit TRBD2. Losses at the gene ends were 6 bases for V and 2 bases for J; bases not matched to a gene: 7. In germline, CDR1 is MNHNS, CDR2 SASEGT. The CDR3 has 15 amino acids. Here the CDR3 DNA reads TGTGCCAGCAGCCCTCTAGCGGGGGTCACCTACGAGCAGTACTTC. Amino acid sequence: CASSPLAGVTYEQYF.

The chain is built from TRBV6-2 or TRBV6-3 and TRBJ2-4; D assignment may be TRBD1 or TRBD2 (5 bases each). The CDR3 contains 16 residues. CDR1 and CDR2 (germline): MNHEY, SVGEGT. Deletions cut 6 bases from V and 3 bases from J, with 18 bases between. CDR3 coding DNA: TGTGCCAGCAGCCACCCGGGGTGGGGGAACAAAAACATTCAGTACTTC. Its translation: CASSHPGWGNKNIQYF.

This clonotype was recorded a few times. This chain joins TRBV6-2 or TRBV6-3 and TRBJ2-4; D is perhaps TRBD2 (6 bases). V gave up 5 bases and J gave up 8 bases, with 13 bases separating them. Per the germline V gene, CDR1 is MNHEY and CDR2 is SVGEGT. The CDR3 consists of 13 residues. The CDR3 DNA reads TGTGCCAGCAGTAACCCGGGGAGGCACATTCAGTACTTC. Translating gives CASSNPGRHIQYF.

This clonotype was observed a handful of times. This chain joins TRBV29-1 and TRBJ2-2; D call uncertain. CDR3 size: 13 residues. CDR1 and CDR2 from the germline V gene are SQVTM and ANQGSEA. Trimming pared 6 bases from V and 7 bases from J, leaving 15 bases between. CDR3 region: CSVGSDLFGELFF. CDR3 nucleotide sequence: TGCAGCGTGGGAAGTGACCTTTTCGGGGAGCTGTTTTTT.